A selection of T cell receptor beta chains follows, all from one sample in a study of T cells after yellow fever vaccination. MiXCR, applied by TCRdb to the 5' RACE reads, yields one record per CDR3 protein. The sample consists of 100,000 to 150,000 distinct CDR3 sequences, about 8.4% of them appearing once. This specimen was CD8+ T cells sorted from PBMCs, taken on the day of the yellow fever booster vaccination. The receptors were sampled from a man aged 18 to 30 who received the YFV17D yellow fever vaccine. CDR3s include the opening cysteine and the closing phenylalanine or tryptophan. Each record gives: J gene, V gene, CDR3 protein.

j_call: TRBJ2-3
v_call: TRBV6-2/TRBV6-3
cdr3_aa: CASSDPGSKPTDTQYF

j_call: TRBJ2-5
v_call: TRBV30
cdr3_aa: CAWSVGTKLMEETQYF

j_call: TRBJ2-7
v_call: TRBV10-3
cdr3_aa: CAISEGTGDEQYF

j_call: TRBJ1-1
v_call: TRBV10-3
cdr3_aa: CAISDSRTGVTEAFF

j_call: TRBJ1-2
v_call: TRBV5-1
cdr3_aa: CASSPEGTGGLYGYTF

j_call: TRBJ2-5
v_call: TRBV4-1
cdr3_aa: CASSQGGGKTQYF

j_call: TRBJ1-2
v_call: TRBV12-3/TRBV12-4
cdr3_aa: CASSFNPLAGDYGYTF

j_call: TRBJ1-5
v_call: TRBV5-1
cdr3_aa: CASSRTGINQPQHF

j_call: TRBJ2-3
v_call: TRBV7-2
cdr3_aa: CASSLMSDTQYF

j_call: TRBJ2-2
v_call: TRBV4-1
cdr3_aa: CASSQVQQGFSGELFF

j_call: TRBJ1-5
v_call: TRBV9
cdr3_aa: CASSVEGANQPQHF

j_call: TRBJ1-1
v_call: TRBV5-1
cdr3_aa: CASSLEGGVRRAEAFF

j_call: TRBJ2-7
v_call: TRBV5-1
cdr3_aa: CASSQGTGLPYEQYF

j_call: TRBJ2-1
v_call: TRBV6-2/TRBV6-3
cdr3_aa: CASRRGALVDEQFF

j_call: TRBJ2-1
v_call: TRBV4-1
cdr3_aa: CASSPHGTGNNEQFF

j_call: TRBJ2-1
v_call: TRBV11-2
cdr3_aa: CASSGRQGSGTGGFYNEQFF

j_call: TRBJ2-7
v_call: TRBV6-2/TRBV6-3
cdr3_aa: CASSYVEGYEQYF

j_call: TRBJ1-1
v_call: TRBV7-6
cdr3_aa: CASSLVASDRDTEAFF

j_call: TRBJ2-1
v_call: TRBV19
cdr3_aa: CASSISAGGLLPHGDEQFF

j_call: TRBJ2-5
v_call: TRBV7-9
cdr3_aa: CASSPVHSGGETQYF

j_call: TRBJ1-1
v_call: TRBV29-1
cdr3_aa: CSVETGGSNTEAFF

j_call: TRBJ1-2
v_call: TRBV20-1
cdr3_aa: CSAREPGGAYYGYTF

j_call: TRBJ2-7
v_call: TRBV10-3
cdr3_aa: CAISEPDSTYEQYF

j_call: TRBJ2-2
v_call: TRBV12-3/TRBV12-4
cdr3_aa: CASSLLTSPGELFF

j_call: TRBJ1-6
v_call: TRBV7-8
cdr3_aa: CASSLQISPLHF

j_call: TRBJ2-1
v_call: TRBV7-9
cdr3_aa: CASSVRDGEYNEQFF

j_call: TRBJ1-2
v_call: TRBV4-3
cdr3_aa: CASSPGQGDYGYTF

j_call: TRBJ2-4
v_call: TRBV7-2
cdr3_aa: CASSLNPESVQYF

j_call: TRBJ1-3
v_call: TRBV4-1
cdr3_aa: CASSQDLQGPGATIYF

j_call: TRBJ2-2
v_call: TRBV12-3/TRBV12-4
cdr3_aa: CASSLGGGGTGELFF

j_call: TRBJ1-4
v_call: TRBV4-3
cdr3_aa: CASSQDRSTNEKLFF

j_call: TRBJ2-2
v_call: TRBV6-1
cdr3_aa: CASSRTWTLNTGELFF

j_call: TRBJ1-1
v_call: TRBV6-6
cdr3_aa: CASADRGRTEAFF

j_call: TRBJ2-3
v_call: TRBV6-1
cdr3_aa: CASSGLAGGPDTQYF

j_call: TRBJ2-2
v_call: TRBV7-9
cdr3_aa: CASRGLAGPANTGELFF

j_call: TRBJ2-7
v_call: TRBV10-3
cdr3_aa: CASGSYEQYF

j_call: TRBJ2-3
v_call: TRBV11-2
cdr3_aa: CASSLGSRSTDTQYF

j_call: TRBJ1-5
v_call: TRBV16
cdr3_aa: CASSQWDTNQPQHF

j_call: TRBJ1-1
v_call: TRBV7-9
cdr3_aa: CASSLSPGERNTEAFF

j_call: TRBJ2-7
v_call: TRBV7-9
cdr3_aa: CASSWATAKEQYF

j_call: TRBJ2-2
v_call: TRBV18
cdr3_aa: CASSPRRVVSTGELFF

j_call: TRBJ2-3
v_call: TRBV24-1
cdr3_aa: CATSIGTGWGTDTQYF

j_call: TRBJ2-1
v_call: TRBV7-9
cdr3_aa: CASSLAQETGTDNEQFF

j_call: TRBJ2-1
v_call: TRBV12-3/TRBV12-4
cdr3_aa: CASSTGVLDEQFF

j_call: TRBJ2-5
v_call: TRBV7-2
cdr3_aa: CASSLFPDWTRGQTQYF

j_call: TRBJ2-4
v_call: TRBV6-5
cdr3_aa: CASSYAGTENIQYF

j_call: TRBJ1-4
v_call: TRBV4-1
cdr3_aa: CASSPMATNEKLFF

j_call: TRBJ2-7
v_call: TRBV3-1
cdr3_aa: CASSHDDSSSYEQYF

j_call: TRBJ1-3
v_call: TRBV5-1
cdr3_aa: CASSFRGISGNTIYF

j_call: TRBJ2-3
v_call: TRBV9
cdr3_aa: CASNLGRQSTDTQYF

j_call: TRBJ2-1
v_call: TRBV5-1
cdr3_aa: CASSLEGHVLDEQFF